What follows are 15 T cell receptor beta chains derived from one specimen sequenced in a study of shared clonotypes between healthy human individuals. Here immunoSEQ multiplex PCR was the method, and the copy in TCRdb shows in-frame clones only, minus some. The repertoire has about 110,000 clones, about 70% of them found once; the top ten carry approximately 25%. Sequences were obtained from memory CD8+ T cells sorted from blood. The subset here: CD45RO+ cells pooled with CCR7-negative TemRA cells. These receptors originate from a young woman in good health.

The CDR3, as DNA: TGTGCCAGCAGCTCAAACCCTGACCACACAGATACGCAGTATTTT. Translated: CASSSNPDHTDTQYF. The chain links TRBV6-5 to TRBJ2-3; D gene ambiguous. Trimming left V 6 bases short and J 2 bases short, with 15 bases between. The CDR3 consists of 15 residues. Germline CDR1 reads MNHEY; CDR2 reads SVGAGI.

In its sample, this clone was seen once. V usage is TRBV28 and J usage is TRBJ2-1; D tentatively reads TRBD1 or TRBD2 (5 bases each). The CDR3 contains 14 residues. V was clipped by 4 bases and J by 6 bases, with 13 bases between them. From germline, CDR1 is MDHEN and CDR2 SYDVKM. The CDR3 loop is CASSSGGVRNEQFF. The DNA for the CDR3 is TGTGCCAGCAGTTCTGGGGGAGTACGCAATGAGCAGTTCTTC. The full variable domain, its missing parts supplied by reference TRBV28 and TRBJ2-1, is DVKVTQSSRYLVKRTGEKVFLECVQDMDHENMFWYRQDPGLGLRLIYFSYDVKMKEKGDIPEGYSVSREKKERFSLILESASTNQTSMYLCASSSGGVRNEQFFGPGTRLTVL.

In DNA, the CDR3 is TGTGCCAGCAGCGCCCATTTTGGATACCAAGAGACCCAGTACTTC. Protein: CASSAHFGYQETQYF. The chain recombines TRBV9 with TRBJ2-5, with D hard to call. Germline CDR1 and CDR2: SGDLS and YYNGEE. There are 15 residues in the CDR3. With 3 bases removed from V and 0 bases from J, the gap between germline ends came to 12 bases.

The chain has TRBV7-2 and TRBJ2-5, with D possibly being TRBD1 (5 bases). V was trimmed by 3 bases and J by 0 bases, leaving 8 bases between them. The CDR3 contains 14 residues. Germline V gene lookup returns CDR1 SGHTA and CDR2 FQGNSA. CDR3: CASSFGHNQETQYF. CDR3 DNA: TGTGCCAGCAGCTTCGGACACAACCAAGAGACCCAGTACTTC. The full variable domain, completed using reference TRBV7-2 and TRBJ2-5, is GAGVSQSPSNKVTEKGKDVELRCDPISGHTALYWYRQSLGQGLEFLIYFQGNSAPDKSGLPSDRFSAERTGGSVSTLTIQRTQQEDSAVYLCASSFGHNQETQYFGPGTRLLVL.

In its sample, this clone was seen many times. The gene calls are TRBV7-9 and TRBJ2-3; D may be TRBD2 (6 bases). V dropped 2 bases and J dropped 2 bases, with 20 bases sitting between them. CDR1 is SEHNR, CDR2 FQNEAQ, per germline (reference sequence). The CDR3 sequence is 18 residues long. CDR3 DNA: TGTGCCAGCAGCTTAAGGGTCCGGGACTCCAGTCCCACAGATACGCAGTATTTT. The encoded protein is CASSLRVRDSSPTDTQYF.

The rearrangement links TRBV28 to TRBJ1-1; a possible D gene is TRBD1 (5 bases). The CDR3 spans 15 residues. Deletions cut 5 bases from V and 0 bases from J, with 13 bases between. Germline loops: CDR1 MDHEN, CDR2 SYDVKM. The CDR3 sequence is CASSPGGTMNTEAFF. The CDR3 bases are TGTGCCAGCAGTCCCGGGGGGACCATGAACACTGAAGCTTTCTTT.

The chain uses TRBV7-2 and TRBJ2-3; TRBD2 matches at 7 bases. CDR3 length: 15 residues. V dropped 2 bases and J dropped 3; count of bases not matched to a gene: 5. Germline values: CDR1 SGHTA, CDR2 FQGNSA. CDR3 sequence (DNA): TGTGCCAGCAGCTTAAAGGCGGGAGTTACAGATACGCAGTATTTT. It yields the protein CASSLKAGVTDTQYF.

Details on this clone: Being one base from a much bigger clone, this may be a read error. Additional DNA sequences in this sample encode the identical CDR3. V usage is TRBV6-1 and J usage is TRBJ2-7; 13 positions agree with TRBD2. The CDR3 runs to 15 residues. Germline V gives CDR1 MNHNS, CDR2 SASEGT. V shed 2 bases, J shed 4 bases, and the junction held 2 bases outside the gene matches. The CDR3 nucleotides are TGTGCCAGCAGTGAACGGACTAGCGGGAGTTACGAGCAGTACTTC. As protein: CASSERTSGSYEQYF.

This clone was detected ten times or more. The chain has TRBV4-1 and TRBJ2-6; D is uncertain. Trimming pared 4 bases from V and 4 bases from J, leaving 5 bases between. The CDR3 spans 13 residues. Germline V CDR1 and CDR2: MGHRA, YSYEKL. The DNA for the CDR3 is TGCGCCAGCAGCCTCCCAGGGGCCAACGTCCTGACTTTC. This codes for CASSLPGANVLTF.

The chain is built from TRBV6-1 and TRBJ1-3; D is possibly TRBD1 (5 bases). The CDR3 covers 14 residues. Trimming took 2 bases from V and 4 from J, leaving 9 bases between them. Per the germline V gene, CDR1 is MNHNS and CDR2 is SASEGT. CDR3 coding DNA: TGTGCCAGCAGTGAATGGGCAGGGGGAAACACCATATATTTT. Its protein product is CASSEWAGGNTIYF.

The rearrangement uses TRBV29-1 and TRBJ1-2; 7 bases map to TRBD1. With 6 bases clipped from V and 4 bases from J, the junction kept 8 bases outside the gene matches. The germline gives CDR1 SQVTM, CDR2 ANQGSEA. The CDR3 length is 13 residues. This CDR3 is CSVERAGGYGYTF. For the CDR3, the DNA is TGCAGCGTCGAACGGGCAGGGGGCTATGGCTACACCTTC.

Ten or more counts support this clone. The rearrangement joins TRBV10-2 to TRBJ1-5; D gene uncertain. The CDR3 contains 13 residues. Germline loops: CDR1 WSHSY, CDR2 SAAADI. Trimming removed 6 bases at V and 4 bases at J, with 10 bases between. The CDR3 DNA reads as TGCGCCAGCAGGGAGGGAGGGAATCAGCCCCAGCATTTT. As protein: CASREGGNQPQHF.

The rearrangement links TRBV19 to TRBJ1-5; 7 bases are a match to TRBD1. CDR3 size: 16 residues. Trimming cost V 3 bases and J 3 bases; bases outside gene matches: 8. The germline V gene has CDR1 LNHDA and CDR2 SQIVND (reference sequence). The CDR3 sequence: CASSMAGTALNQPQHF. The CDR3 DNA reads as TGTGCCAGTAGTATGGCCGGGACAGCGCTCAATCAGCCCCAGCATTTT.

The rearrangement uses TRBV5-1 and TRBJ2-7; 9 nucleotides align to TRBD1. Germline V gene lookup returns CDR1 SGHRS and CDR2 YFSETQ. The CDR3 spans 15 residues. The J segment lost 5 bases and the V segment lost 4 bases, leaving 10 bases of the junction unmatched. The CDR3 loop reads CASSNSGTGMHEQYF. CDR3 in DNA: TGCGCCAGCAGCAACTCCGGGACAGGGATGCACGAGCAGTACTTC.

This clone has just a few counts. The chain carries TRBV27 and TRBJ1-1; possibly TRBD1 for D (6 bases). Germline lookup yields CDR1 MNHEY and CDR2 SMNVEV (reference sequence). The length of the CDR3 is 13 residues. Trimming pared 8 bases from V and 5 bases from J, leaving 15 bases between. CDR3 amino acids: CASGGVRGTEAFF. CDR3 DNA: TGTGCCAGCGGGGGCGTGAGGGGGACTGAAGCTTTCTTT.